Listed below are T cell receptor beta chains from one sample, sequenced in a study of cytomegalovirus exposure and HLA in healthy donors. Sequencing used immunoSEQ multiplex PCR; TCRdb keeps in-frame clones, though not all of them. Here the sample spans 80,000 to 130,000 clones, approximately 72% being singletons. The sequenced sample consisted of PBMCs. The receptors were sampled from a male donor in good health and CMV-seropositive. CDR3s include the opening cysteine and the closing phenylalanine or tryptophan. D genes are given only for firm matches. Clone sizes are given selectively: once, few, many, or a class where the clone is expanded.

j_gene | abundance | v_gene | d_gene | CDR3aa | CDR3nt
TRBJ1-4 | - | TRBV4-3 | - | CASSLTGLSNEKLFF | TGCGCCAGCAGCCTTACAGGGTTGTCGAATGAAAAACTGTTTTTT
TRBJ2-7 | - | TRBV4-1 | TRBD1 | CASSQVLGTGGSYEQYF | TGCGCCAGCAGCCAAGTACTGGGGACAGGGGGCTCCTACGAGCAGTACTTC
TRBJ2-2 | - | TRBV10-3 | - | CAISGVDRTLGGELFF | TGTGCCATCAGTGGGGTGGACAGAACCCTCGGCGGGGAGCTGTTTTTT
TRBJ2-5 | - | TRBV18 | - | CASSQGVETQYF | TGTGCCAGCTCACAGGGGGTGGAGACCCAGTACTTC
TRBJ1-5 | - | TRBV4-1 | TRBD1 | CASSSRQGMSNQPQHF | TGCGCCAGCAGCTCGCGACAGGGTATGAGCAATCAGCCCCAGCATTTT
TRBJ2-7 | few | TRBV7-6 | TRBD1 | CASSLGAGTGNYEQYF | TGTGCCAGCAGCTTAGGGGCCGGGACAGGGAACTACGAGCAGTACTTC
TRBJ2-3 | - | TRBV30 | - | CAWGLRTDTQYF | TGTGCCTGGGGACTGCGCACAGATACGCAGTATTTT
TRBJ1-2 | - | TRBV27 | - | CASSLRQPRANYGYTF | TGTGCCAGCAGTCTAAGACAGCCGCGAGCTAACTATGGCTACACCTTC
TRBJ1-6 | once | TRBV6-5 | - | CASSYGGSNSPLHF | TGTGCCAGCAGTTATGGGGGGTCGAATTCACCCCTCCACTTT
TRBJ2-1 | once | TRBV2 | TRBD1 | CASRPGTVTYNEQFF | TGTGCCAGCAGGCCCGGGACAGTAACCTACAATGAGCAGTTCTTC
TRBJ2-3 | few | TRBV5-8 | - | CASSLIARSTDTQYF | TGTGCCAGCAGCTTGATCGCCAGAAGCACAGATACGCAGTATTTT
TRBJ2-5 | - | TRBV7-8 | - | CASSLGVGAGIQETQYF | TGTGCCAGCAGCTTAGGAGTGGGTGCAGGGATCCAAGAGACCCAGTACTTC
TRBJ1-4 | - | TRBV25-1 | TRBD1 | CASHTGQANEKLFF | TGTGCCAGCCATACGGGACAGGCTAATGAAAAACTGTTTTTT
TRBJ2-3 | - | TRBV12-2 | - | CASRPPFGGATDTQYF | TGTGCAAGTCGCCCCCCTTTTGGGGGGGCCACAGATACGCAGTATTTT
TRBJ1-2 | - | TRBV4-2 | - | CASSQDLNYGYTF | TGTGCCAGCAGCCAAGACCTAAACTATGGCTACACCTTC
TRBJ2-5 | - | TRBV5-1 | TRBD2 | CASSLGAGTLQETQYF | TGCGCCAGCAGCTTGGGAGCGGGGACTCTGCAAGAGACCCAGTACTTC
TRBJ2-2 | few | TRBV7-6 | TRBD1 | CASSSYRGNTGELFF | TGTGCCAGCAGCTCCTACAGGGGGAACACCGGGGAGCTGTTTTTT
TRBJ2-7 | once | TRBV7-9 | TRBD2 | CASSMTSGGRSSYEQYF | TGTGCCAGCAGCATGACTAGCGGGGGGCGTAGCTCCTACGAGCAGTACTTC
TRBJ1-2 | - | TRBV10-3 | - | CGGQRVTF | TGTGGAGGGCAGAGGGTCACCTTC
TRBJ1-6 | - | TRBV7-2 | - | CASSLGAQSPLHF | TGTGCCAGCAGCTTAGGAGCCCAATCACCCCTCCACTTT
TRBJ2-1 | - | TRBV6-5 | TRBD1 | CASSYSGRGSYNEQFF | TGTGCCAGCAGTTACTCCGGCAGGGGGTCCTACAATGAGCAGTTCTTC
TRBJ1-5 | - | TRBV5-1 | - | CASSLGGGAGQPQHF | TGCGCCAGCAGCTTAGGGGGGGGAGCTGGTCAGCCCCAGCATTTT